Listed here are 7 T cell receptor beta chains from one sample, sequenced in a study of identical twins. TCRdb used MiXCR to reprocess the 5' RACE reads, holding one entry per CDR3 protein. The sample has about 690,000 distinct CDR3 sequences; around 21% are singletons. The data also belong to a second study, concerning T cells expressing NK-cell markers.

The sequenced material came from PBMCs. The receptors were gathered from a woman between 18 and 29 years old in good health.

The chain couples TRBV11-2 to TRBJ2-5; D is possibly TRBD1 (5 bases). Trimming took off 5 bases at V and 4 bases at J, with 11 bases between the two ends. This CDR3 spans 13 amino acids. Germline CDR1 SGHAT, CDR2 FQNNGV. DNA of the CDR3: TGTGCCAGCAGCGGGGCCAACGGAGAGACCCAGTACTTC. Its translation is CASSGANGETQYF.

This clonotype was seen more than once but under ten times. The gene calls are TRBV7-2 and TRBJ2-2; D perhaps matches TRBD2 (5 bases). Germline CDR1 reads SGHTA; CDR2 reads FQGNSA. Trimming removed 10 bases from V and 1 base from J, with 22 bases in between. The CDR3 has 17 amino acids. The CDR3 nucleotides read TGTGCCACCCCCTTCCACGAGGGCCTCCTGAACACCGGGGAGCTGTTTTTT. It is translated as CATPFHEGLLNTGELFF.

The V and J genes are TRBV30 and TRBJ1-5; D is possibly TRBD1 (5 bases). Trimming took off 2 bases at V and 2 bases at J, with 10 bases between the two ends. The V gene's germline CDR1 is GTSNPN and CDR2 SVGIG (reference sequence). The CDR3 runs 14 residues. The CDR3 sequence is CAWSMGVGNQPQHF. The CDR3 nucleotides read TGTGCCTGGAGTATGGGGGTCGGCAATCAGCCCCAGCATTTT. The whole variable domain, filled in from reference TRBV30 and TRBJ1-5, reads SQTIHQWPATLVQPVGSPLSLECTVEGTSNPNLYWYRQAAGRGLQLLFYSVGIGQISSEVPQNLSASRPQDRQFILSSKKLLLSDSGFYLCAWSMGVGNQPQHFGDGTRLSIL.

This clonotype was found a few times. The CDR3 sequence is CASTSSDRQETQYF. DNA of the CDR3: TGTGCCAGCACCTCTAGCGACCGCCAAGAGACCCAGTACTTC. The chain uses TRBV27 and TRBJ2-5; TRBD2 is a possible D gene (6 bases). Trimming pared 7 bases from V and 1 base from J, leaving 13 bases between. CDR3 size: 14 residues. Per germline, CDR1 MNHEY and CDR2 SMNVEV (reference sequence).

This clonotype has a count of ten or more. This chain joins TRBV12-3 or TRBV12-4 and TRBJ1-5, with D possibly TRBD1 on 5 matching bases. V lost 6 bases and J lost 4, with 16 bases in between. The CDR3 covers 15 residues. The CDR3 spells CASSGAGTENQPQHF. For the CDR3, the DNA is TGTGCCAGCAGCGGCGCAGGGACCGAAAATCAGCCCCAGCATTTT.

The sample holds a few counts of this clonotype. J is TRBJ2-3 and V is TRBV4-2; 12 nucleotides align to TRBD2. V shed 0 bases, J shed 2 bases, and the junction held 6 bases outside the gene matches. Per germline, CDR1 LGHNA and CDR2 YNFKEQ. This CDR3 is 18 amino acids long. The CDR3 nucleotides are TGTGCCAGCAGCCAAGACCAACTAGCGGGGGGAACCACAGATACGCAGTATTTT. It is translated as CASSQDQLAGGTTDTQYF.

This clonotype was counted a few times. This chain links TRBV7-9 with TRBJ2-1; TRBD1 agrees at 7 bases. Germline V gene sequence: CDR1 SEHNR, CDR2 FQNEAQ (reference sequence). Trimming at V came to 5 bases and at J to 0 bases, leaving 10 bases not matched to a gene. CDR3 size: 17 residues. CDR3 loop: CASSPSSTGYSYNEQFF. CDR3 bases: TGTGCCAGCAGCCCGTCCTCGACAGGGTACTCCTACAATGAGCAGTTCTTC.